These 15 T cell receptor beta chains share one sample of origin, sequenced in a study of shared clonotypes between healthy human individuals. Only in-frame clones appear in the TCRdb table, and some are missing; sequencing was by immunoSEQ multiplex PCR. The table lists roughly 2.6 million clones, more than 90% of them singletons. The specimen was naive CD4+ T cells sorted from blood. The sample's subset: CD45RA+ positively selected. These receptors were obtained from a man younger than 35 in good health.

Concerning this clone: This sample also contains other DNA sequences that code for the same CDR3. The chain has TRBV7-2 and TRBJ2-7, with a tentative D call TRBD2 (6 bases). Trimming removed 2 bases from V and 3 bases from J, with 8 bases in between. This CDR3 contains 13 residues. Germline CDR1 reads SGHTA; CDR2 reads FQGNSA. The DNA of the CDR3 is TGTGCCAGCAGCTTAAGGGGAGGCTACGAGCAGTACTTC. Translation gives CASSLRGGYEQYF. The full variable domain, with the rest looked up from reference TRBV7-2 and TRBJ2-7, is GAGVSQSPSNKVTEKGKDVELRCDPISGHTALYWYRQSLGQGLEFLIYFQGNSAPDKSGLPSDRFSAERTGGSVSTLTIQRTQQEDSAVYLCASSLRGGYEQYFGPGTRLTVT.

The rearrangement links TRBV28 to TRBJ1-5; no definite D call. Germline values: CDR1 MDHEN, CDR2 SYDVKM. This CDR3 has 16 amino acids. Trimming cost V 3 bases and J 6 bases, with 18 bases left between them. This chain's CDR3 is CASSFGIQVAGQPQHF. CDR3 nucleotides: TGTGCCAGCAGTTTTGGCATCCAGGTTGCCGGTCAGCCCCAGCATTTT.

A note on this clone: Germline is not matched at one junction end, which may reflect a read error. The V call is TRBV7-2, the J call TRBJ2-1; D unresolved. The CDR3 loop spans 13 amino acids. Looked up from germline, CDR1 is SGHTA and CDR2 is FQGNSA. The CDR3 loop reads CASSRTSDNEQFF. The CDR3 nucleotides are TGTGCCAGCAGCCGGACCTCCGACAATGAGCAGTTCTTC.

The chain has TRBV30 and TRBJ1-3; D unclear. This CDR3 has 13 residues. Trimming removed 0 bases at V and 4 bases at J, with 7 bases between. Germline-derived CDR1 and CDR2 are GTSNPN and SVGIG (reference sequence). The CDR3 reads CAWSVIAGNTIYF. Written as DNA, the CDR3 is TGTGCCTGGAGTGTAATCGCGGGAAACACCATATATTTT.

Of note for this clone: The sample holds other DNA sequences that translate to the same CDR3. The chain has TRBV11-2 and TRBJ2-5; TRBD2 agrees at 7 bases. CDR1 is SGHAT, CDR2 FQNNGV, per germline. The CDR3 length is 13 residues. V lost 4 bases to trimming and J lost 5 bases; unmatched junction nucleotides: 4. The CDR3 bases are TGTGCCAGCAGCTCCGGACTAGTTGAGACCCAGTACTTC. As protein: CASSSGLVETQYF.

CDR3 nucleotide sequence: TGTGCCAGCAGCTTGGCATTAGTGGAGACCCAGTACTTC. It is translated as CASSLALVETQYF. The V call is TRBV5-4, the J call TRBJ2-5; no reliable D call. The CDR3 runs to 13 residues. V lost 0 bases to trimming and J lost 5 bases, with 8 bases between them. The V gene's germline CDR1 is SGHNT and CDR2 YYREEE (reference sequence).

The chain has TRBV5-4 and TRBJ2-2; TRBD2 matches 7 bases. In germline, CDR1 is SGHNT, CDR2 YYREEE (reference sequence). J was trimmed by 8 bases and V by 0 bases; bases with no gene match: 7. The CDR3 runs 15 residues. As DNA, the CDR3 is TGTGCCAGCAGCTTGGGGGAGGGCCGAACGGGGGAGCTGTTTTTT. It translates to CASSLGEGRTGELFF. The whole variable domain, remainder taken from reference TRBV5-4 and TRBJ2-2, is ETGVTQSPTHLIKTRGQQVTLRCSSQSGHNTVSWYQQALGQGPQFIFQYYREEENGRGNFPPRFSGLQFPNYSSELNVNALELDDSALYLCASSLGEGRTGELFFGEGSRLTVL.

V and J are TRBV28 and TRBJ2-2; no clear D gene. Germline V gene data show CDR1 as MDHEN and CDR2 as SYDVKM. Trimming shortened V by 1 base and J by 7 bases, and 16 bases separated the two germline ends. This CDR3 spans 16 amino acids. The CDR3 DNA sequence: TGTGCCAGCAGTTTATCGATAGCCAACATAGGCGGGGAGCTGTTTTTT. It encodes CASSLSIANIGGELFF.

CDR3 region: CASSARDPNIGTQYF. Here the CDR3 DNA reads TGTGCCAGCAGTGCCCGGGACCCTAACATAGGTACGCAGTATTTT. This rearrangement joins TRBV6-1 to TRBJ2-3; D assignment may be TRBD1 or TRBD2 (5 bases each). The germline V gene has CDR1 MNHNS and CDR2 SASEGT. The CDR3 runs 15 residues. V was clipped by 4 bases and J by 8 bases, with 19 bases between them.

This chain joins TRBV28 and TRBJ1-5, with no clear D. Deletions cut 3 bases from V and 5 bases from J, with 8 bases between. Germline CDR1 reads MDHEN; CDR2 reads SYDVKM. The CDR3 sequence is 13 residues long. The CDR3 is CASSFIQDQPQHF. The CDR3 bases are TGTGCCAGCAGTTTCATCCAAGATCAGCCCCAGCATTTT.

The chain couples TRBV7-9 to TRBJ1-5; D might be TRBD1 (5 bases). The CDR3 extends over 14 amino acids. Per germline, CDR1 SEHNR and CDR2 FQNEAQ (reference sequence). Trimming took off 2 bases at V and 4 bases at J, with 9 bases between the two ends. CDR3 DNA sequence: TGTGCCAGCAGCTTACAGGGCGATAATCAGCCCCAGCATTTT. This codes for CASSLQGDNQPQHF.

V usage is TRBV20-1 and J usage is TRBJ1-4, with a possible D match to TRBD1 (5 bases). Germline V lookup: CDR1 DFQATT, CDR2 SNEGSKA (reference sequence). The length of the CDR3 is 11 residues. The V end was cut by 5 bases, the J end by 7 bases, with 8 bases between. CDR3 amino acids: CSAGRVEKLFF. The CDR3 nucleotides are TGCAGTGCTGGCAGGGTTGAAAAACTGTTTTTT.

The CDR3 here is CASSDQQGVNTEAFF. CDR3 bases: TGTGCCAGCAGTGACCAACAGGGAGTGAACACTGAAGCTTTCTTT. The V gene is TRBV6-6, the J gene TRBJ1-1; tentatively, D is TRBD1 (6 bases). Trimming cost V 5 bases and J 0 bases, with 13 bases left between them. Germline-derived CDR1 and CDR2 are MNHNY and SVGAGI (reference sequence). The CDR3 is 15 amino acids.

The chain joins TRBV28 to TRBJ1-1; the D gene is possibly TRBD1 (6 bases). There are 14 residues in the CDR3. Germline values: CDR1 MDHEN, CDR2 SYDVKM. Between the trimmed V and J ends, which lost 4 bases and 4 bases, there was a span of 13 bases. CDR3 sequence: CASSSPPGATEAFF. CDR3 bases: TGTGCCAGCAGTTCCCCTCCAGGGGCCACTGAAGCTTTCTTT.

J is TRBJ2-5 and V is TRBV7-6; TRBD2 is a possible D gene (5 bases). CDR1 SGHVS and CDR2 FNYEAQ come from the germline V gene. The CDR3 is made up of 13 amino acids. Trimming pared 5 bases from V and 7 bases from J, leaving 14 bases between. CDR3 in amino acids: CASSSDAGGTQYF. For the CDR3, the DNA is TGTGCCAGCAGCAGCGACGCGGGCGGGACCCAGTACTTC. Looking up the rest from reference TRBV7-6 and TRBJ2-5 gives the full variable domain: GAGVSQSPRYKVTKRGQDVALRCDPISGHVSLYWYRQALGQGPEFLTYFNYEAQQDKSGLPNDRFSAERPEGSISTLTIQRTEQRDSAMYRCASSSDAGGTQYFGPGTRLLVL.